This T cell receptor (beta chain) emerged from a study of blood T cell repertoires in COVID-19. Across the study: Sources were T cells, B-cell-depleted T cells, or PBMCs; the material itself was cDNA or gDNA.

V dropped 4 bases and J dropped 0 bases, with 13 bases sitting between them. Germline loops: CDR1 SEHNR, CDR2 FQNEAQ (reference sequence). The CDR3 extends over 16 amino acids. Clones were sequenced by immunoSEQ multiplex PCR, and TCRdb holds only the in-frame ones, with some missing. The repertoire includes 350,000 to 400,000 clones, 90% of them detected once, and around 7% sits in the top ten. The source material was peripheral blood. The TCR was taken from a young man with active or convalescent COVID-19. V gene TRBV7-9 combines with J gene TRBJ2-1; perhaps TRBD2 as D (6 bases). CDR3: CASSSTGGISYNEQFF. In DNA, the CDR3 is TGTGCCAGCAGCTCGACTGGGGGGATCTCCTACAATGAGCAGTTCTTC.